This note documents a single TCR beta chain sequence. Its cognate antigen has yet to be identified. The sample holds no much larger clone one base away, and base qualities are not on file. The donors were roughly 38 Caucasian individuals from Russia, aged about 6 to 95 years, who were systemically healthy. Each donor gave ten milliliters of peripheral blood, drawn into EDTA-treated Vacutainer tubes. PBMCs were isolated by Ficoll-Paque density-gradient centrifugation, with at least 6 million obtained per sample. Trizol reagent was used to extract total RNA from the PBMCs, yielding at least 6 micrograms per sample. Naive CD45RAhigh/CD27high T cell percentages were measured by flow cytometry on a PBMC aliquot from every donor. Library preparation employed 5' RACE. Sequencing took place on an Illumina HiSeq 2500. A second about 7 to 12 cycle PCR used a sample-barcoded 5' primer and a J-beta primer mix. Each TCR beta cDNA molecule received a unique molecular identifier from a template-switch 5' adaptor carrying 12 random nucleotides. Each sample yielded at least 3 million CDR3-containing paired-end reads. All of the RNA was converted into first-strand cDNA using the Mint cDNA synthesis kit, with a TRBC-specific oligonucleotide serving as the primer. All cDNA was treated with uracil-DNA glycosylase and then went through a first 18-cycle PCR with the universal primers M1SS and BC2_uni_R. From the authors' description of their analysis: For normalization, 1 million high-quality reads were randomly selected from each sample, with every read carrying a distinct molecular identifier. Instead of being binned into consensus sequences, reads that shared molecular identifiers were thrown out. MiTCR, with a Q25 quality threshold and the strictest error-elimination algorithm, was used for CDR3 identification, clonotype clustering and error correction. A nonparametric unseen species model with Euler transformation was used to estimate lower-bound total TCR beta diversity. TCRdb's own reprocessing of the public reads used fastp at Q25 and MiXCR and kept productive beta chains. Each CDR3 protein appears once, grouped with its most common genes and DNA. In this record, the V and J calls reflect TCRdb's handling and not the investigators' own analysis. The sample table lists over 750,000 distinct CDR3 sequences, approximately 25% of them with a count of one. In total, the top ten clones hold 9.4% of the sample.

The data stem from a study of blood T cells in healthy people across ages (dated by TCRdb to between 2014 and 2017). Regarding the research as a whole: In model experiments, template switching captured about one uniquely barcoded TCR beta cDNA molecule for every two T cells. Using deep sequencing normalized with unique cDNA molecular identifiers, the study measured how TCR beta repertoire diversity changes with age. The donors were divided into four age groups: young (average 16 years), middle-aged (around 37), aged (62) and long-lived (82). The study analyzed two additional independent replicas of 1 million unique cDNA reads from the same blood draw for two donors, one aged 18 to 30 and one aged 80 or older.

The germline V gene (reference sequence) gives CDR1 as MNHEY and CDR2 as SMNVEV. V trim: 10 bases; J trim: 6 bases; unmatched bases: 7. Counted from cysteine to phenylalanine, this CDR3 has 12 amino acids. Just CDR3 DNA is preserved here, 36 bases in frame from base 1. Findings and caveats that apply to the study as a whole: Estimates of total diversity from one million sequenced T cells were regarded as lower bounds and underestimates. Observed TCR beta diversity per million T cells fell roughly linearly with age, and a significant reduction was already apparent by age roughly 41. Observed TCR beta diversity correlated strongly with the percentage of naive T cells measured by flow cytometry. The long-lived group showed more naive CD4+ T cells, fewer expanded clones and increased TCR diversity than the aged group, suggesting age selection. Donor CMV infection status was unknown, potentially confounding age-related changes in expanded clonotypes. Bulk unsorted PBMC profiling prevented conclusive comparison of naive and antigen-experienced compartments.

Separately, the same data were catalogued under a study of T cells of mothers and their children. In that second paper, the authors write: Nine systemically healthy Caucasian individuals, comprising three mothers and their six children, were included as donors. cDNA synthesis used all of the extracted RNA, with around 1.5 ug of RNA in each 15 ul reaction. In the second PCR, sample barcodes and 2-4 random nucleotides were introduced via the M1S primer. Each mother yielded over 8.5 million TCR beta CDR3 reads and each child 3 million or so reads. TCR recombination output is similarly shaped by thymic selection in related and unrelated pairs, with a minor effect exerted by inherited differences. Normalized repertoire overlap in related mother-child pairs was always slightly higher than in unrelated mother-child pairs, but the difference was never significant. Persistent microchimeric T cell clones were not detected, at a sensitivity of 95 to 100 clones per million clonotypes. In the study, deep NGS was used to compare the TCR beta repertoires of mothers and children, and features distinguishing related mother-child pairs from unrelated individuals were sought. The mean age was roughly 40 +/- 4 years for the mothers and about 10 +/- 4 years for the children. Libraries were sequenced on Illumina HiSeq 2000 with 100+100 nt paired-end reads after adapter ligation with NEBNext reagents. Mother and child libraries were prepared a month apart and sequenced in separate runs to prevent cross-contamination. Between roughly 500,000 and 2,000,000 distinct TCR beta clonotypes were identified per donor. Naive TCR beta clonotypes were estimated from low-frequency clonotypes matched to each donor's FACS-determined naive share, without sorting.

The sequence derives from a boy between 10 and 17 years old in good health. The chain links TRBV27 with TRBJ2-7; TRBD1 fits 9 bases in the junction. Source material: blood. The sequenced DNA is TGTGCCACCCGGGACAGGGCACTCGAGCAGTACTTC. Its protein product is CATRDRALEQYF.